The 8 T cell receptor beta chains listed next were all sequenced from one sample in a study of beta chain features in type 1 diabetes. Expressed TCRB transcripts got sequenced, as all isolated RNA was reverse transcribed. The table came from immunoSEQ multiplex PCR; TCRdb's copy has only in-frame clones and leaves some out. There are 860,000 or so clones in the sample; 15% to 20% occur only once, and 0.023% lies in the top ten. Sequenced: naive CD4+ T cells from blood. The receptors derive from a woman under 30 in good health.

This rearrangement joins TRBV7-9 to TRBJ2-6; perhaps TRBD1 as D (5 bases). Trimming removed 3 bases at V and 3 bases at J, with 9 bases between. Germline loops: CDR1 SEHNR, CDR2 FQNEAQ (reference sequence). This CDR3 spans 15 amino acids. The CDR3 loop is CASSFYRLGANVLTF. CDR3 nucleotide sequence: TGTGCCAGCAGCTTCTACAGGCTTGGGGCCAACGTCCTGACTTTC.

The sample holds a few counts of this clone. The chain uses TRBV27 and TRBJ2-3, with D possibly being TRBD1 (6 bases). Germline V gives CDR1 MNHEY, CDR2 SMNVEV (reference sequence). Trimming removed 11 bases from V and 0 bases from J, with 21 bases in between. The CDR3 spans 16 residues. CDR3 nucleotide sequence: TGTGCCGGACTCGGACAGTCCGGTAAAAGCACAGATACGCAGTATTTT. It yields the protein CAGLGQSGKSTDTQYF.

In this sample, this clone turned up a few times. At the DNA level, this CDR3 is encoded by other sequences in the same sample as well. The genes are TRBV15 and TRBJ2-1; D possibly matches TRBD1 or TRBD2 (5 bases each). Germline V gene data show CDR1 as LNHNV and CDR2 as YYDKDF (reference sequence). With 0 bases removed from V and 10 bases from J, the gap between germline ends came to 10 bases. This CDR3 is 13 amino acids long. CDR3 nucleotides: TGTGCCACCAGCAGAGATCTTGGGGACGAGCAGTTCTTC. Its translation: CATSRDLGDEQFF.

This sequence joins TRBV7-6 and TRBJ2-2; the D is unclear. From germline, CDR1 is SGHVS and CDR2 FNYEAQ. This CDR3 spans 15 amino acids. Trimming removed 0 bases from V and 0 bases from J, with 5 bases in between. The CDR3 DNA reads as TGTGCCAGCAGCTTAGCTGTCACGAACACCGGGGAGCTGTTTTTT. Translated, it gives CASSLAVTNTGELFF.

The V call is TRBV6-5, the J call TRBJ2-3; TRBD2 aligns across 7 bases. This CDR3 region has 15 residues. V lost 0 bases and J lost 7; bases outside the gene matches: 7. Germline V lookup: CDR1 MNHEY, CDR2 SVGAGI. The CDR3 sequence is CASSYSGGGTYTQYF. CDR3 nucleotides: TGTGCCAGCAGTTACTCGGGGGGAGGGACTTATACGCAGTATTTT.

This clone has only a few counts. The V call is TRBV2, the J call TRBJ2-1; perhaps TRBD1 as D (6 bases). Germline V gene data show CDR1 as SNHLY and CDR2 as FYNNEI. This CDR3 is 15 amino acids long. Trimming cost V 6 bases and J 4 bases, with 16 bases left between them. CDR3 amino acids: CASRSPGQSYNEQFF. For the CDR3, the DNA is TGTGCCAGCAGGAGCCCGGGACAATCGTACAATGAGCAGTTCTTC.

This clone was observed a handful of times. The J gene is TRBJ1-4, the V gene TRBV7-9; D is uncertain. This CDR3 contains 14 residues. Trimming shortened V by 7 bases and J by 8 bases, and 17 bases separated the two germline ends. The germline V gene has CDR1 SEHNR and CDR2 FQNEAQ (reference sequence). Here the CDR3 DNA reads TGTGCCAGCACCCCATCCCATATCAGAGAAAAACTGTTTTTT. Amino acid sequence: CASTPSHIREKLFF.

This clone was observed a few times. The rearrangement links TRBV28 to TRBJ2-1; 8 bases align to TRBD2. Germline trimming cut 6 bases from V and 8 bases from J; bases unmatched to any gene: 12. CDR1 is MDHEN and CDR2 is SYDVKM in the germline V gene. The CDR3 runs 15 residues. The CDR3 region has the DNA TGTGCCAGCAGATCTAGCGGGTCAAGAGCCTATGAGCAGTTCTTC. Residues: CASRSSGSRAYEQFF.